This TCR beta chain was profiled in a study of blood T cells in healthy people across ages. Per the germline V gene, CDR1 is SGHTA and CDR2 is FQGNSA. The CDR3 runs 16 residues. The V gene lost 5 bases and the J gene lost 5 bases, with 18 bases spanning the gap. This clonotype was found a few times. A second PCR of about 7 to 12 cycles used a sample-barcoded 5' primer and a J-beta primer mix. TCRdb used MiXCR to reprocess the 5' RACE reads, holding one entry per CDR3 protein. The sample has more than 1,000,000 distinct CDR3 sequences, under 30% seen once. The same sample was also used in a study of T cells of mothers and their children.

The receptor comes from a girl aged 2-15 years in good health. Sequenced: blood. The rearrangement joins TRBV7-2 to TRBJ1-4; a weak D match, TRBD1 (5 bases). The CDR3 sequence: CASSPNGLGGNEKLFF. Written as DNA, the CDR3 is TGTGCCAGCAGCCCCAATGGACTCGGGGGGAATGAAAAACTGTTTTTT.